This T cell receptor beta chain was retrieved from a study of T cells in Graves' hyperthyroidism and ophthalmopathy. Study background: Specimen type is peripheral blood, collected at initial diagnosis prior to any treatment.

Using RNA transcripts as the source, TCR beta CDR3 regions were amplified. First-round RT-PCR of the TCR CDR3 relied on the HTBI primer set. TCRdb processed the multiplex PCR reads anew with MiXCR; each CDR3 protein has one entry. The data hold 250,000 to 300,000 distinct CDR3 sequences, with roughly 15% observed a single time. The germline gives CDR1 KGHSH, CDR2 LQKENI. V shed 2 bases and J 5 bases; nucleotides not matched to a gene: 8. CDR3 size: 15 residues. This clonotype has a count of ten or more. The antigen is undetermined. The sample, blood from the first hyperthyroidism diagnosis, precedes any ophthalmopathy symptoms. Whole-study results and caveats: Before onset, ophthalmopathy was predicted by the model a median roughly 6.8 months earlier. Most thyroid clonotypes that were expanded above 0.001 also turned up in blood.

The chain uses TRBV18 and TRBJ2-7; 8 bases are a match to TRBD2. The TCR sequence derives from a woman between 45 and 60 years old with Graves' hyperthyroidism that later progressed to Graves' ophthalmopathy. The specimen sequenced was blood. The CDR3 protein is CASSPVQGLGHEQYF. The DNA of the CDR3 is TGTGCCAGCTCACCAGTCCAGGGACTAGGGCACGAGCAGTACTTC.